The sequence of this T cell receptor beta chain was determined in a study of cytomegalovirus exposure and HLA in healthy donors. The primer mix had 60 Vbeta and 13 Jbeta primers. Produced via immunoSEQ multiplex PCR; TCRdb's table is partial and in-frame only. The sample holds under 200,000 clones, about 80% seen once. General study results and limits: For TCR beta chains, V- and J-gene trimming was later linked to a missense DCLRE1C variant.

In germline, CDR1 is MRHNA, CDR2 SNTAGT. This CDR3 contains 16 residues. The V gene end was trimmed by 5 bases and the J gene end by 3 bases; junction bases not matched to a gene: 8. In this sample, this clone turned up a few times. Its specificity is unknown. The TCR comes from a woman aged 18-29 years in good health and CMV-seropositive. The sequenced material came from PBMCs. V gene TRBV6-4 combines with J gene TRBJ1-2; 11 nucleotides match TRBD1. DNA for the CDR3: TGTGCCAGCAGTCCCACCGGGACAGGGGGATACTATGGCTACACCTTC. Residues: CASSPTGTGGYYGYTF.